These 6 T cell receptor beta chains originate from one sample sequenced in a study of CD8 T cells in ankylosing spondylitis. Study outcomes and limitations: A TCR beta motif of 7 to 9 highly homologous variants seemed to mark ankylosing spondylitis blood.

Their antigens remain unidentified. TCRdb reprocessed the 5' RACE reads via MiXCR and lists one record per CDR3 protein. The sample carries around 130,000 distinct CDR3 sequences, about a sixth recorded once. Sequencing input: blood, either unsorted or a sorted T cell fraction (not recorded which). The receptors were gathered from a male donor with ankylosing spondylitis.

The CDR3 reads CASSQEGLREQYF. The CDR3 coding sequence is TGCGCCAGCAGCCAAGAGGGCCTGAGAGAGCAGTACTTC. The chain carries TRBV4-3 and TRBJ2-7, with D hard to call. The CDR3 consists of 13 residues. Germline CDR1 reads LGHNA; CDR2 reads YSLEER. The V end was cut by 0 bases, the J end by 7 bases, with 10 bases between.

V usage is TRBV11-1 and J usage is TRBJ2-1; 13 positions match TRBD2. This CDR3 has 19 amino acids. Germline values: CDR1 SGHAT, CDR2 FQDESV (reference sequence). Trimming removed 5 bases from V and 2 bases from J; junction bases left unmatched: 12. This CDR3 is CASSLPTSGRSFAYNEQFF. The DNA for the CDR3 is TGTGCCAGCAGCCTCCCGACTAGCGGGAGGTCTTTTGCCTACAATGAGCAGTTCTTC. Full variable domain (remainder filled in from reference TRBV11-1 and TRBJ2-1): EAEVAQSPRYKITEKSQAVAFWCDPISGHATLYWYRQILGQGPELLVQFQDESVVDDSQLPKDRFSAERLKGVDSTLKIQPAELGDSAMYLCASSLPTSGRSFAYNEQFFGPGTRLTVL.

A few counts support this clonotype. The chain recombines TRBV7-8 with TRBJ2-7; D might be TRBD1 (5 bases). This CDR3 is 13 amino acids long. Germline-derived CDR1 and CDR2 are SGHVS and FQNEAQ. Between the trimmed V and J ends, which lost 9 bases and 4 bases, there was a span of 16 bases. CDR3 DNA sequence: TGTGCCAGTCAACCCGACAGCGATTACGAGCAGTACTTC. It codes for CASQPDSDYEQYF.

This clonotype was seen a few times. The V gene is TRBV28, the J gene TRBJ2-1; 7 bases agree with TRBD2. V lost 6 bases to trimming and J lost 7 bases; unmatched junction nucleotides: 9. The CDR3 runs to 14 residues. Germline V lookup: CDR1 MDHEN, CDR2 SYDVKM. The CDR3 here is CASSHAGRENEQFF. CDR3 sequence (DNA): TGTGCCAGCAGCCATGCTGGGCGGGAGAATGAGCAGTTCTTC.

This clonotype was observed a few times. The CDR3 protein is CSVPGDYNSPLHF. The CDR3 DNA sequence: TGCAGTGTCCCGGGGGACTATAATTCACCCCTCCACTTT. The V gene is TRBV20-1, the J gene TRBJ1-6; a possible D gene is TRBD1 (5 bases). Trimming removed 7 bases at V and 3 bases at J, with 10 bases between. The CDR3 is 13 amino acids. Germline V gene sequence: CDR1 DFQATT, CDR2 SNEGSKA (reference sequence).

The chain recombines TRBV2 with TRBJ2-1; weak D call: TRBD2 (6 bases). Germline assignment: CDR1 SNHLY and CDR2 FYNNEI. The CDR3 totals 11 residues. Trimming removed 2 bases from V and 13 bases from J, with 9 bases in between. CDR3 in amino acids: CASSEWGDQFF. The DNA of the CDR3 is TGTGCCAGCAGTGAATGGGGGGACCAGTTCTTC.